Below are 16 T cell receptor beta chains sequenced from a single sample in a study of blood T cell repertoires in COVID-19. The protocol was immunoSEQ multiplex PCR, while the TCRdb copy is restricted to in-frame clones and leaves out a portion. This repertoire shows under 250,000 clones, roughly nine tenths found once; its top ten account for under 7.5%. Material for sequencing was peripheral blood. The receptors derive from a man aged 60 to 69 who had recovered from COVID-19.

V is TRBV7-2 and J is TRBJ1-4; D not certain. The V end lost 3 bases, the J end lost 5 bases, and 7 bases lay between the germline ends. The CDR3 spans 13 residues. CDR1 is SGHTA, CDR2 FQGNSA, per germline. CDR3 in DNA: TGTGCCAGCAGCTTTCGAGAAAATGAAAAACTGTTTTTT. It specifies CASSFRENEKLFF.

V usage is TRBV11-3 and J usage is TRBJ2-3; 7 nucleotides match TRBD2. The germline V gene has CDR1 SGHNT and CDR2 YENEEA. This CDR3 has 16 amino acids. The J segment lost 5 bases and the V segment lost 6 bases, leaving 14 bases of the junction unmatched. CDR3 sequence reads: CASSFKAGSQGDTQYF. In DNA, the CDR3 is TGTGCCAGCAGTTTTAAAGCGGGGTCCCAGGGAGATACGCAGTATTTT.

The chain combines TRBV6-5 with TRBJ1-2; 7 bases fit TRBD1. J gave up 6 bases and V 2 bases, and 9 bases lay outside the gene matches. The CDR3 is made up of 15 amino acids. Looked up from germline, CDR1 is MNHEY and CDR2 is SVGAGI. The CDR3 coding sequence is TGTGCCAGCAGTTACGAGAGGGGGCGCCTTAATGGCTACACCTTC. This gives the protein CASSYERGRLNGYTF.

V and J are TRBV6-5 and TRBJ2-7; 9 nucleotides line up with TRBD2. Per the germline V gene, CDR1 is MNHEY and CDR2 is SVGAGI. The CDR3 contains 13 residues. J was trimmed by 4 bases and V by 6 bases; bases with no gene match: 4. In DNA, the CDR3 is TGTGCCAGCAGGGGTAGCGGGAGTTACGAGCAGTACTTC. Amino acid sequence: CASRGSGSYEQYF.

The chain carries TRBV28 and TRBJ2-5; D is possibly TRBD2 (7 bases). V was trimmed by 2 bases and J by 5 bases, leaving 15 bases between them. Germline V lookup: CDR1 MDHEN, CDR2 SYDVKM. This CDR3 has 15 residues. The CDR3 DNA is TGTGCCAGCAGTTTAGGGGGGGCGATTAGTGAGACCCAGTACTTC. Residues: CASSLGGAISETQYF.

The chain combines TRBV5-6 with TRBJ2-7; the match to TRBD1 covers 8 bases. This CDR3 has 15 residues. V lost 4 bases and J lost 3; bases outside the gene matches: 9. Germline V lookup: CDR1 SGHDT, CDR2 YYEEEE. CDR3 loop: CASSAGTGAYYEQYF. DNA for the CDR3: TGTGCCAGCAGCGCCGGGACAGGAGCTTACTACGAGCAGTACTTC.

The rearrangement links TRBV18 to TRBJ1-6; 9 nucleotides match TRBD1. The CDR3 is 18 amino acids. The germline V gene encodes CDR1 KGHSH and CDR2 LQKENI. Unmatched junction bases numbered 6, after V lost 3 bases and J lost 0 bases. The CDR3 DNA reads TGTGCCAGCTCACCTAAAGGACAGGGGAGCTCCTATAATTCACCCCTCCACTTT. Protein product: CASSPKGQGSSYNSPLHF.

This sequence joins TRBV29-1 and TRBJ2-7; 9 bases match TRBD1. The CDR3 has 15 residues. Per germline, CDR1 SQVTM and CDR2 ANQGSEA. V lost 6 bases and J lost 0; bases outside the gene matches: 9. Here the CDR3 reads CSVGAGTGYSYEQYF. The CDR3, as DNA: TGCAGCGTGGGAGCCGGGACAGGGTACTCCTACGAGCAGTACTTC.

The chain combines TRBV29-1 with TRBJ2-3; TRBD1 matches at 9 bases. Trimming cost V 5 bases and J 5 bases; bases outside gene matches: 5. The CDR3 consists of 13 residues. Germline CDR1 SQVTM, CDR2 ANQGSEA. The CDR3 loop reads CSVRDRVGDTQYF. The CDR3 bases are TGCAGCGTTCGGGACAGGGTTGGAGATACGCAGTATTTT.

The chain has TRBV5-1 and TRBJ1-2, with TRBD1 matching over 8 bases. V shed 4 bases, J shed 8 bases, and the junction held 7 bases outside the gene matches. The CDR3 length is 13 residues. The germline gives CDR1 SGHRS, CDR2 YFSETQ. The CDR3 reads CASSAGTGYGYTF. The CDR3 DNA is TGCGCCAGCAGCGCCGGGACAGGATACGGCTACACCTTC.

The rearrangement joins TRBV28 to TRBJ2-1; 10 positions agree with TRBD2. Germline CDR1 reads MDHEN; CDR2 reads SYDVKM. The V segment lost 8 bases and the J segment 7 bases; nucleotides outside the gene matches: 11. The CDR3 has 15 amino acids. The CDR3 DNA follows: TGTGCCAGCGGACATCTAGCGGGAGAAAGAAATGAGCAGTTCTTC. As protein: CASGHLAGERNEQFF.

The J gene is TRBJ1-4, the V gene TRBV2; D is perhaps TRBD1 (6 bases). The V gene's germline CDR1 is SNHLY and CDR2 FYNNEI. The CDR3 runs 13 residues. V dropped 5 bases and J dropped 13 bases, with 17 bases sitting between them. Here the CDR3 reads CASSPDGQTRLFF. CDR3 sequence (DNA): TGTGCCAGCAGTCCGGATGGACAGACAAGACTGTTTTTT.

V gene TRBV5-8 combines with J gene TRBJ2-7; 8 bases line up with TRBD1. Trimming cost V 4 bases and J 5 bases; bases outside gene matches: 5. The germline CDR1 and CDR2 sequences are SGHTS and YDEGEE. The CDR3 consists of 13 residues. The CDR3 sequence is CASSPDRAHEQYF. CDR3 coding DNA: TGTGCCAGCAGCCCGGACAGGGCCCACGAGCAGTACTTC.

The chain is built from TRBV5-1 and TRBJ2-1; 11 nucleotides align to TRBD1. The CDR3 spans 19 residues. Germline trimming cut 0 bases from V and 0 bases from J; bases unmatched to any gene: 8. In germline, CDR1 is SGHRS, CDR2 YFSETQ. DNA for the CDR3: TGCGCCAGCAGCTTGGGGACAGGGGGCAGTCGCAGCTCCTACAATGAGCAGTTCTTC. Translating it yields CASSLGTGGSRSSYNEQFF.

The chain recombines TRBV4-3 with TRBJ2-2; maybe TRBD1 (6 bases). Trimming left V 0 bases short and J 2 bases short, with 13 bases between. The CDR3 length is 17 residues. Per germline, CDR1 LGHNA and CDR2 YSLEER. The CDR3 loop reads CASSQDLDRLNTGELFF. CDR3 nucleotides: TGCGCCAGCAGCCAAGATTTGGACAGACTCAACACCGGGGAGCTGTTTTTT.

This clone has only one observation. J is TRBJ2-7 and V is TRBV4-3, with 8 bases aligning to TRBD2. Germline values: CDR1 LGHNA, CDR2 YSLEER. The V segment lost 0 bases and the J segment 5 bases; nucleotides outside the gene matches: 6. CDR3 length equals 15 residues. The CDR3, as DNA: TGCGCCAGCAGCCAAGAGGCGGGAGGTAGGGACGAGCAGTACTTC. This gives the protein CASSQEAGGRDEQYF.